The 30 T cell receptor beta chains presented below share a single source sample, sequenced in a study of cytomegalovirus exposure and HLA in healthy donors (dated by TCRdb to about 2017). Libraries were constructed by the immunoSEQ multiplex PCR assay. For the multiplex PCR, a mixture combining 60 forward primers for TCR Vbeta segments and 13 reverse primers for TCR Jbeta segments was used. TCRdb took this table from immuneACCESS and kept in-frame rearrangements with V and J called. Such tables lack part of the clones; where checked against another copy, unresolved V genes explain under half of the gap, and the rest is unexplained. Here the sample has approximately 190,000 clones; 81% occur a single time. Of the sample, 3.5% to 4% falls within the top ten clones. Source material: PBMCs. These receptors all stem from a man between 45 and 60 years old in good health and CMV-seronegative.

This clone has only a few counts. The chain couples TRBV11-3 to TRBJ1-1, with D unclear. Between the trimmed V and J ends, which lost 1 base and 4 bases, there was a span of 10 bases. Looked up from germline, CDR1 is SGHNT and CDR2 is YENEEA. CDR3 size: 14 residues. The CDR3 sequence: CASSLGGSSTEAFF. In nucleotides, the CDR3 is TGTGCCAGCAGCTTAGGAGGGTCGAGCACTGAAGCTTTCTTT.

This chain links TRBV29-1 with TRBJ2-6, with 9 nucleotides matching TRBD1. This CDR3 contains 15 residues. V shed 6 bases and J 0 bases; nucleotides not matched to a gene: 3. Germline lookup yields CDR1 SQVTM and CDR2 ANQGSEA. CDR3 protein: CSVQGAGSGANVLTF. CDR3 DNA sequence: TGCAGCGTACAGGGGGCAGGCTCTGGGGCCAACGTCCTGACTTTC.

The rearrangement links TRBV5-1 to TRBJ2-7; 12 nucleotides line up with TRBD2. V lost 4 bases, J lost 4 bases, and 9 bases stayed unmatched. Germline V gives CDR1 SGHRS, CDR2 YFSETQ. This CDR3 is 16 amino acids long. For the CDR3, the DNA is TGCGCCAGCAGCAGGGAACTAGCGGGGGGATTGTACGAGCAGTACTTC. The encoded protein is CASSRELAGGLYEQYF.

The chain is built from TRBV27 and TRBJ1-6; D not certain. Trimming took off 0 bases at V and 0 bases at J, with 9 bases between the two ends. The germline V gene encodes CDR1 MNHEY and CDR2 SMNVEV (reference sequence). The CDR3 loop spans 17 amino acids. The CDR3: CASSLSELSSYNSPLHF. For the CDR3, the DNA is TGTGCCAGCAGTTTATCGGAGTTGAGCTCCTATAATTCACCCCTCCACTTT.

The table lists this clone with a count of one. The chain combines TRBV25-1 with TRBJ2-7; D may be TRBD1 (5 bases). CDR1 is MGHDK and CDR2 is SYGVNS in the germline V gene. The V end lost 5 bases, the J end lost 5 bases, and 7 bases lay between the germline ends. The CDR3 runs 11 residues. CDR3 nucleotides: TGTGCCAGCAGTCCAGGGAACGAGCAGTACTTC. The encoded protein is CASSPGNEQYF.

This rearrangement joins TRBV12-5 to TRBJ2-6; weak D call: TRBD2 (6 bases). The V gene lost 7 bases and the J gene lost 0 bases, with 7 bases spanning the gap. The CDR3 has 14 amino acids. CDR1 is LGHNT, CDR2 FRNRAP, per germline. The CDR3 DNA reads as TGTGCTAGTGAGGAGGGCTCTGGGGCCAACGTCCTGACTTTC. Translation gives CASEEGSGANVLTF.

As DNA, the CDR3 is TGCGCCAGCAGCCTCGGACAGGGTGGGCGCACCGGGGAGCTGTTTTTT. Its translation: CASSLGQGGRTGELFF. J is TRBJ2-2 and V is TRBV4-1, with 8 bases fitting TRBD1. The CDR3 consists of 16 residues. V gave up 4 bases and J gave up 4 bases; unmatched junction bases: 8. Per germline, CDR1 MGHRA and CDR2 YSYEKL.

A few counts support this clone. The chain joins TRBV11-3 to TRBJ2-3, with D perhaps TRBD1 (5 bases). V gave up 5 bases and J gave up 4 bases, with 19 bases separating them. From germline, CDR1 is SGHNT and CDR2 YENEEA. The CDR3 is made up of 16 amino acids. CDR3 in amino acids: CASSPRGGALADTQYF. CDR3 in DNA: TGTGCCAGCAGCCCTAGGGGTGGGGCCCTCGCAGATACGCAGTATTTT.

The CDR3 loop reads CASSFQNRGGDTQYF. In DNA form, the CDR3 reads TGCGCCAGCAGCTTTCAAAACAGGGGTGGAGATACGCAGTATTTT. The rearrangement links TRBV5-1 to TRBJ2-3, with 7 bases that match TRBD1. Germline loops: CDR1 SGHRS, CDR2 YFSETQ. The CDR3 has 15 amino acids. Germline trimming cut 2 bases from V and 5 bases from J; bases unmatched to any gene: 8.

The chain is built from TRBV2 and TRBJ2-2; 10 bases fit TRBD1. CDR3 length equals 16 residues. J lost 4 bases, V lost 10 bases, and 12 bases had no gene match. Per germline, CDR1 SNHLY and CDR2 FYNNEI. The CDR3 reads CAIFNDRGPSTGELFF. CDR3 in DNA: TGTGCCATCTTCAACGACAGGGGGCCGAGCACCGGGGAGCTGTTTTTT.

The chain carries TRBV9 and TRBJ1-2; D is uncertain. The CDR3 consists of 11 residues. V was shortened by 6 bases and J by 7 bases, with 10 bases between the two germline ends. Germline V CDR1 and CDR2: SGDLS, YYNGEE. This CDR3 is CASNSIVGYTF. The CDR3 nucleotides are TGTGCCAGCAACTCGATCGTTGGCTACACCTTC.

This clone was seen a handful of times. The chain has TRBV28 and TRBJ1-1, with 9 positions matching TRBD1. V lost 6 bases and J lost 4; bases outside the gene matches: 9. CDR1 and CDR2 (germline): MDHEN, SYDVKM. CDR3 length equals 15 residues. CDR3 loop: CASRPYRGRGTEAFF. The CDR3, as DNA: TGTGCCAGCAGACCCTACAGGGGGCGCGGCACTGAAGCTTTCTTT.

CDR3 amino acids: CASSRQGASTGELFF. CDR3 nucleotides: TGTGCCAGTAGCAGACAGGGGGCGAGCACCGGGGAGCTGTTTTTT. The chain combines TRBV19 with TRBJ2-2, with 10 bases identical to TRBD1. This CDR3 has 15 amino acids. Germline CDR1 reads LNHDA; CDR2 reads SQIVND (reference sequence). Trimming cost V 6 bases and J 4 bases; bases outside gene matches: 5.

The V call is TRBV11-1, the J call TRBJ1-1; 8 bases fit TRBD1. This CDR3 has 14 amino acids. The junction had 7 bases not matched to a gene; V was cut back by 5 bases and J by 5 bases. The germline CDR1 and CDR2 sequences are SGHAT and FQDESV (reference sequence). The CDR3 reads CASSRQGFRTEAFF. For the CDR3, the DNA is TGTGCCAGCAGCCGACAGGGGTTCAGGACTGAAGCTTTCTTT. The full variable domain, completed using reference TRBV11-1 and TRBJ1-1, is EAEVAQSPRYKITEKSQAVAFWCDPISGHATLYWYRQILGQGPELLVQFQDESVVDDSQLPKDRFSAERLKGVDSTLKIQPAELGDSAMYLCASSRQGFRTEAFFGQGTRLTVV.

In the case of this clone: One end of the junction does not line up with germline, which may come from a read error. Other DNA sequences in the sample encode the same CDR3. J is TRBJ1-5 and V is TRBV5-1; unclear D gene. This CDR3 has 15 amino acids. Per germline, CDR1 SGHRS and CDR2 YFSETQ. CDR3 sequence (DNA): TGTGCCAGCAGCTTGGTTGCGGGGAGCAATCAGCCCCAGCATTTT. Protein: CASSLVAGSNQPQHF.

The rearrangement links TRBV9 to TRBJ2-2; a weak D match, TRBD2 (6 bases). The germline V and J ends were trimmed by 4 bases and 9 bases, with 16 bases remaining between them. CDR1 is SGDLS and CDR2 is YYNGEE in the germline V gene. This CDR3 is 14 amino acids long. In DNA form, the CDR3 reads TGTGCCAGCAGCCCATACACGGGGGTGCGGGAGCTGTTTTTT. Amino acid sequence: CASSPYTGVRELFF.

The chain uses TRBV11-1 and TRBJ2-1, with D unclear. Germline CDR1 is SGHAT and CDR2 is FQDESV (reference sequence). The CDR3 has 15 amino acids. Trimming cost V 0 bases and J 0 bases, with 6 bases left between them. The CDR3 spells CASSLALSSYNEQFF. CDR3 DNA sequence: TGTGCCAGCAGCTTAGCTCTGTCCTCCTACAATGAGCAGTTCTTC.

A word on this clone: Germline and junction disagree at one end, which may indicate a read error. The sample holds other DNA sequences that translate to the same CDR3. The CDR3 DNA reads TGTGCCAGCAGCCCTTACTTGAATTCCCCCCTCCACTTT. As protein: CASSPYLNSPLHF. The genes are TRBV7-9 and TRBJ1-6; D gene ambiguous. Germline CDR1 SEHNR, CDR2 FQNEAQ (reference sequence). CDR3 length: 13 amino acids.

The V and J genes are TRBV12-5 and TRBJ1-2; D unclear. Trimming cost V 1 base and J 7 bases, with 10 bases left between them. Germline CDR1 LGHNT, CDR2 FRNRAP. CDR3 length equals 13 residues. The CDR3 DNA is TGTGCTAGTGGTTTGGCCCCCTGGCCTGGCTACACCTTC. Translating it yields CASGLAPWPGYTF.

V usage is TRBV7-6 and J usage is TRBJ1-4; D is undetermined. With 1 base removed from V and 1 base from J, the gap between germline ends came to 10 bases. The CDR3 is 16 residues long. The germline gives CDR1 SGHVS, CDR2 FNYEAQ. The CDR3 DNA reads as TGTGCCAGCAGCTTAGGGTCAGGCCAAACTAATGAAAAACTGTTTTTT. Residues: CASSLGSGQTNEKLFF.

The chain recombines TRBV19 with TRBJ2-1, with TRBD1 identical over 8 bases. The CDR3 length is 15 residues. V gave up 9 bases and J gave up 5 bases; unmatched junction bases: 12. CDR1 and CDR2 from the germline V gene are LNHDA and SQIVND (reference sequence). CDR3 in amino acids: CASQSRQGRNNEQFF. The CDR3 DNA sequence: TGTGCCAGCCAATCCAGACAGGGGCGGAACAATGAGCAGTTCTTC.

The chain uses TRBV7-6 and TRBJ2-1; 9 bases fit TRBD1. With V trimmed by 4 bases and J by 6 bases, 7 bases remained unmatched. The length of the CDR3 is 15 residues. Germline values: CDR1 SGHVS, CDR2 FNYEAQ. CDR3: CASSSGQGEFNEQFF. The DNA of the CDR3 is TGTGCCAGCAGCTCGGGACAGGGAGAGTTCAATGAGCAGTTCTTC. The full variable domain, with the rest looked up from reference TRBV7-6 and TRBJ2-1, is GAGVSQSPRYKVTKRGQDVALRCDPISGHVSLYWYRQALGQGPEFLTYFNYEAQQDKSGLPNDRFSAERPEGSISTLTIQRTEQRDSAMYRCASSSGQGEFNEQFFGPGTRLTVL.

This chain connects TRBV5-1 to TRBJ2-5; TRBD1 aligns across 10 bases. Judging by the DNA end, TRBJ2-7 fits better; the J call may be wrong. CDR3 size: 12 residues. Germline V gene lookup returns CDR1 SGHRS and CDR2 YFSETQ. The CDR3 nucleotides are TGCGCCAGCAGGGACAGGGGGTACGAGCAGTACTTC. This codes for CASRDRGYEQYF.

The chain links TRBV10-2 to TRBJ2-1, with D possibly matching TRBD1 (5 bases). The V gene's germline CDR1 is WSHSY and CDR2 SAAADI. This CDR3 contains 12 residues. V lost 3 bases, J lost 9 bases, and 9 bases lay in between. CDR3 region: CASSDPQGEQFF. CDR3 bases: TGCGCCAGCAGTGACCCCCAGGGTGAGCAGTTCTTC.

The chain uses TRBV30 and TRBJ1-6, with 8 bases aligning to TRBD1. The V gene's germline CDR1 is GTSNPN and CDR2 SVGIG (reference sequence). This CDR3 is built from 15 residues. V trimming: 0 bases; J trimming: 7 bases; junction bases outside the gene matches: 5. CDR3 region: CAWSVNTGGNSPLHF. The DNA for the CDR3 is TGTGCCTGGAGTGTAAATACAGGGGGAAATTCACCCCTCCACTTT.

The chain recombines TRBV9 with TRBJ2-1; no clear D. Germline V CDR1 and CDR2: SGDLS, YYNGEE. CDR3 length equals 16 residues. The V end was cut by 3 bases, the J end by 0 bases, with 13 bases between. The CDR3 region has the DNA TGTGCCAGCAGCGCCAGACGGTGGAGCTCCTACAATGAGCAGTTCTTC. This codes for CASSARRWSSYNEQFF. The whole variable domain, remainder taken from reference TRBV9 and TRBJ2-1, is DSGVTQTPKHLITATGQRVTLRCSPRSGDLSVYWYQQSLDQGLQFLIQYYNGEERAKGNILERFSAQQFPDLHSELNLSSLELGDSALYFCASSARRWSSYNEQFFGPGTRLTVL.

J is TRBJ1-6 and V is TRBV13; 11 bases align to TRBD1. Germline V gene data show CDR1 as PRHDT and CDR2 as FYEKMQ (reference sequence). The CDR3 runs 15 residues. The junction had 7 bases not matched to a gene; V was cut back by 5 bases and J by 10 bases. CDR3 residues: CASSLRTGGWSPLHF. CDR3 nucleotides: TGTGCCAGCAGCCTAAGGACAGGGGGCTGGTCACCCCTCCACTTT.

The V and J genes are TRBV6-1 and TRBJ2-7; no reliable D call. V dropped 1 base and J dropped 0 bases, with 13 bases sitting between them. Germline assignment: CDR1 MNHNS and CDR2 SASEGT. The CDR3 length is 16 residues. The CDR3 coding sequence is TGTGCCAGCAGTGAAGGCCCCCGACGGAGCTCCTACGAGCAGTACTTC. It yields the protein CASSEGPRRSSYEQYF.

This chain uses TRBV30 with TRBJ2-7; D might be TRBD1 (6 bases). CDR3 length: 15 amino acids. Germline CDR1 reads GTSNPN; CDR2 reads SVGIG (reference sequence). V lost 2 bases to trimming and J lost 3 bases, with 17 bases between them. CDR3 coding DNA: TGTGCCTGGAGTATCAGAGGGCAGGGGTTCTACGAGCAGTACTTC. As protein: CAWSIRGQGFYEQYF.

The rearrangement links TRBV6-1 to TRBJ2-1; weak D call: TRBD1 (5 bases). The germline V and J ends were trimmed by 6 bases and 2 bases, with 11 bases remaining between them. This CDR3 has 14 residues. Per germline, CDR1 MNHNS and CDR2 SASEGT. CDR3 sequence (DNA): TGTGCCAGCAGCCAGGGTTCTCCCTACAATGAGCAGTTCTTC. Protein sequence: CASSQGSPYNEQFF.